This T cell receptor beta chain emerged from a study of T-cell memory formation after mild COVID-19. This clonotype came up a few times. Its antigen is still unknown. Trimming removed 4 bases at V and 0 bases at J, with 9 bases between. The CDR3 covers 14 residues. In germline, CDR1 is MNHEY, CDR2 SVGAGI. MiXCR, run by TCRdb on the 5' RACE reads, gives a single entry per CDR3 protein. Among approximately 300,000 distinct CDR3 sequences, 8% to 9% were seen once, and the ten largest hold around a fifth. Broader study findings: Contracting clones, day 15 to 85, had balanced CD4/CD8, and later expanders favored CD4+. CM and EM subsets held most contracting CD4+ clones; EMRA held CD8+ ones.

The gene calls are TRBV6-5 and TRBJ2-5; no firm D call. The receptor was isolated from a man between 18 and 35 years old who had mild COVID-19 (a few samples of this study predate the infection). Cell type and time point are not known. Material for sequencing was PBMCs or a T cell subset sorted from them (not recorded which). The CDR3 DNA reads as TGTGCCAGCAGTTCTCGGTCCTACCAAGAGACCCAGTACTTC. It encodes CASSSRSYQETQYF.